This T cell receptor (beta chain) emerged from a study of OX40 agonist ivuxolimab in advanced cancers. Looking at the study overall: Ivuxolimab was an agonistic, fully human IgG2 monoclonal antibody directed against OX40 (CD134), a costimulatory receptor. Intravenous ivuxolimab was administered to patients every 2 weeks at six dose levels: 0.01, 0.1, 0.3, 1.5, 3 and 10 mg/kg. Among the roughly 52 dose-escalation patients, approximately 20 had hepatocellular carcinoma, approximately 15 melanoma, 9 renal cell carcinoma and 9 head and neck cancer. The dose-escalation cohort was 82.7% male with a mean age of approximately 60 years, ranging from roughly 23 to 79. Prior anti-PD-1, anti-PD-L1 or anti-CTLA-4 therapy was permitted, and checkpoint inhibitors had been received by roughly 40% of dose-escalation patients. Partial responses occurred in three dose-escalation patients: two with cutaneous melanoma and one with hepatocellular carcinoma. Peripheral TCRbeta sequencing was intended to test whether TCR sequence diversity was altered and clonal T-cell expansion was caused by ivuxolimab. The monotherapy dose-escalation portion (N ≈ 50 patients) of the phase I ivuxolimab trial is reported in the paper. What the authors observed across the whole study: Which antigens the clonally expanded peripheral T cells were specific for was not determined. In partial responders in the 0.1-3.0 mg/kg groups, normalized peripheral clonal expansion was found to be among the lowest, especially among CD8+ T cells. At doses of 0.1 to 3.0 mg/kg, clonal expansion of both CD4+ and CD8+ blood T cells was observed from baseline to week 6. After ivuxolimab, more expanded clones were found on average in CD8+ T cells than in CD4+ T cells. Low levels of normalized T-cell clonal expansion were also seen in some patients who did not respond.

With respect to this clone: Which antigen it targets is not known. One base away there is no much larger clone; base qualities are not given.

To sequence the TCRbeta CDR3 region, genomic DNA was isolated from the sorted cells. The immunoSEQ Assay was used to sequence the TCRbeta CDR3 regions. TCRdb's version of the immuneACCESS table is confined to in-frame rearrangements and falls short of the full clone set. An unresolved V gene accounts for under half of the shortfall where checked; the remainder is of unknown origin. In this sample the table shows approximately 51,000 clones, about 78% of which occur a single time. The leading ten clones occupy around 2% of the sample. Patients with autoimmune disease history or receiving systemic immunosuppression were excluded from the trial. Peripheral blood for TCR sequencing was collected from all dose cohorts at baseline, on cycle 4 day 1, and on cycle 7 day 1. The samples were drawn from a first-in-human, open-label, multicenter phase I dose-escalation trial of ivuxolimab. Adults with locally advanced or metastatic head and neck squamous cell, hepatocellular, melanoma or renal cell carcinoma were enrolled in the trial. CD4+ and CD8+ T cells were sorted separately from peripheral blood before TCR sequencing.

Including the terminal cysteine and phenylalanine, the CDR3 comprises 14 residues. This entry keeps only the CDR3 DNA: 42 bases, framed from base 1. The germline V gene specifies MNHEY as CDR1 and SVGAGI as CDR2. The V and J ends are trimmed by 4 bases and 2 bases, leaving 11 bases between them. The sequence links TRBV6-5 to TRBJ1-2; the D segment cannot be called with confidence. The material was CD4+ or CD8+ T cells sorted from blood, obtained in a trial of the OX40 agonist ivuxolimab. The TCR was taken from an adult with an advanced solid tumor such as melanoma, head and neck, liver or kidney cancer. The CDR3 has the sequence CASSLSTANYGYTF. The DNA sequence is as follows: TGTGCCAGCAGTTTAAGCACAGCCAACTATGGCTACACCTTC.